The 2 T cell receptor beta chains below were found in one sample sequenced in a study of blood T cell repertoires in COVID-19. Assay: immunoSEQ multiplex PCR; the TCRdb copy retains only in-frame clones and omits some. The sample includes roughly 350,000 clones, 70% to 90% of them seen just once. Sample: peripheral blood. These receptors were collected from a woman in her 50s with active or convalescent COVID-19.

Here the CDR3 reads CASSSPRGPNEAFF. The CDR3 DNA sequence: TGTGCCAGCAGCTCGCCTAGGGGGCCGAATGAAGCTTTCTTT. The chain combines TRBV5-5 with TRBJ1-1, with TRBD1 identical over 7 bases. CDR3 length equals 14 residues. V was pared by 3 bases and J by 7 bases, with 9 bases of the junction left unmatched. The germline V gene encodes CDR1 SGHKS and CDR2 YYEKEE (reference sequence). Full variable domain (remainder filled in from reference TRBV5-5 and TRBJ1-1): DAGVTQSPTHLIKTRGQQVTLRCSPISGHKSVSWYQQVLGQGPQFIFQYYEKEERGRGNFPDRFSARQFPNYSSELNVNALLLGDSALYLCASSSPRGPNEAFFGQGTRLTVV.

V gene TRBV30 combines with J gene TRBJ2-7; TRBD2 aligns across 7 bases. CDR3 length: 13 residues. V lost 1 base to trimming and J lost 4 bases; unmatched junction nucleotides: 4. The germline CDR1 and CDR2 sequences are GTSNPN and SVGIG (reference sequence). The CDR3 loop is CAWSGLAPYEQYF. The CDR3 nucleotides are TGTGCCTGGAGTGGACTAGCCCCTTACGAGCAGTACTTC.